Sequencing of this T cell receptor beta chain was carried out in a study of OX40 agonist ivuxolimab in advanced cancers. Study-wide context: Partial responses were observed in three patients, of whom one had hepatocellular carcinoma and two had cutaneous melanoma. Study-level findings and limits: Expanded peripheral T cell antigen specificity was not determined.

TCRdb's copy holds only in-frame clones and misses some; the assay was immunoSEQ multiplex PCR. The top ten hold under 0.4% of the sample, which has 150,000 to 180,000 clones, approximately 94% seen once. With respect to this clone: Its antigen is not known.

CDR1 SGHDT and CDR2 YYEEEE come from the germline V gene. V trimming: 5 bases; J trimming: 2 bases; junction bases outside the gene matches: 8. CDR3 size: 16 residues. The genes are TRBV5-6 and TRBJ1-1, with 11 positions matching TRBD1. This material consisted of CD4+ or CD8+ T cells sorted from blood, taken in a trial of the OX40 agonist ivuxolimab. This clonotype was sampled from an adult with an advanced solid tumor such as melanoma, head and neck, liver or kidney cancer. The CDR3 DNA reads TGTGCCAGCAGAAAGGACAGGGGGCACTCCAACACTGAAGCTTTCTTT. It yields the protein CASRKDRGHSNTEAFF.